The clone carrying this T cell receptor (beta chain) came up a few times. Antigen unknown. Each CDR3 protein gets one entry after TCRdb re-called the reads with MiXCR. Of about 110,000 distinct CDR3 sequences in the sample, 10% were seen once. The record originates from a study of T cell repertoires in cytomegalovirus infection. About the research overall: It was the public TCR beta signatures that indicated both CMV infection and matching HLA type.

This CDR3 comprises 15 residues. Germline loops: CDR1 SGHAT, CDR2 FQNNGV. The ends were cut back, 4 bases at V and 4 bases at J, with 14 bases in the middle. The TCR sequence derives from a human donor in good health (CMV status not recorded). Some clones in this sample may be carry-over from other donors' samples. V gene TRBV11-2 combines with J gene TRBJ1-3; D not resolved. The sample was PBMCs, sequenced either directly or after in vitro stimulation (not recorded which). CDR3 bases: TGTGCCAGCAGCTCGCTGCGGGGTCCGGGAAACACCATATATTTT. Translated, it gives CASSSLRGPGNTIYF.